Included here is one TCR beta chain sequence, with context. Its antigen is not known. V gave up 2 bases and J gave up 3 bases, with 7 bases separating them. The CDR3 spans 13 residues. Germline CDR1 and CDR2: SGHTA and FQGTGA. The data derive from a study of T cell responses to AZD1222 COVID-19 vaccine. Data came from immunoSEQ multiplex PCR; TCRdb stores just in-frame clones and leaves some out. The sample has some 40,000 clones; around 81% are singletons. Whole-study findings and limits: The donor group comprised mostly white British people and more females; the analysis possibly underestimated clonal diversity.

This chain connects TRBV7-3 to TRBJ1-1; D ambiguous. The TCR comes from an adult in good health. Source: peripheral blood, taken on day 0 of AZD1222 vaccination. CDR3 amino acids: CASSLAGDTEAFF. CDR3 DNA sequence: TGTGCCAGCAGCTTAGCTGGGGACACTGAAGCTTTCTTT.